This passage covers 26 T cell receptor beta chains from one sample sequenced in a study of Graves' ophthalmopathy and Graves' hyperthyroidism. Amplification of TCR beta CDR3 regions used RNA transcripts. HTBI primers served in a first-round RT-PCR, which a second-round multiplex PCR followed. One entry per CDR3 protein, called by TCRdb with MiXCR from the multiplex PCR reads. Of about 370,000 distinct CDR3 sequences listed, approximately 17% are singletons. Sample: peripheral blood. These receptors were obtained from an adult woman with stable Graves' hyperthyroidism.

In regard to this clonotype: At one end the junction does not follow the germline gene, possibly because of a read error. This chain joins TRBV28 and TRBJ2-7; D ambiguous. The CDR3 is made up of 13 amino acids. Germline V lookup: CDR1 MDHEN, CDR2 SYDVKM. This CDR3 reads CASSLRTSNEQYF. The CDR3 DNA reads TGTGCCAGCAGTTTACGGACCTCCAACGAGCAGTACTTC.

The chain couples TRBV11-2 to TRBJ1-1; TRBD1 matches at 7 bases. Germline-derived CDR1 and CDR2 are SGHAT and FQNNGV. V dropped 1 base and J dropped 1; count of bases not matched to a gene: 6. This CDR3 contains 16 residues. CDR3 loop: CASSLGPGQTNTEAFF. CDR3 DNA sequence: TGTGCCAGCAGCTTAGGTCCGGGACAGACGAACACTGAAGCTTTCTTT.

This clonotype was detected many times. The gene calls are TRBV6-5 and TRBJ2-7; D unresolved. The CDR3 totals 14 residues. The germline V and J ends were trimmed by 2 bases and 0 bases, with 8 bases remaining between them. Germline-derived CDR1 and CDR2 are MNHEY and SVGAGI. The CDR3 region is CASSYMRYSYEQYF. The CDR3, as DNA: TGTGCCAGCAGTTACATGCGTTACTCCTACGAGCAGTACTTC.

This clonotype was seen a handful of times. The chain employs TRBV7-9 and TRBJ2-7, with TRBD2 as a possible D gene (5 bases). Germline loops: CDR1 SEHNR, CDR2 FQNEAQ (reference sequence). V was trimmed by 7 bases and J by 0 bases, leaving 16 bases between them. This CDR3 contains 15 residues. The CDR3 DNA follows: TGTGCCAGCACCCCTGAAGCGGATAGCTCCTACGAGCAGTACTTC. Its translation: CASTPEADSSYEQYF.

Many counts were recorded for this clonotype. The chain uses TRBV28 and TRBJ1-2; D is unresolved. Trimming pared 3 bases from V and 4 bases from J, leaving 12 bases between. The CDR3 runs 14 residues. Germline-derived CDR1 and CDR2 are MDHEN and SYDVKM. CDR3 residues: CASSFQGKGYGYTF. The DNA of the CDR3 is TGTGCCAGCAGTTTTCAAGGGAAAGGCTATGGCTACACCTTC.

This clonotype showed up many times. The chain employs TRBV7-2 and TRBJ2-7; perhaps TRBD1 as D (6 bases). V lost 2 bases, J lost 7 bases, and 18 bases lay in between. Germline values: CDR1 SGHTA, CDR2 FQGNSA. The CDR3 contains 15 residues. The CDR3 loop reads CASSLQPRGLVEQYF. CDR3 coding DNA: TGTGCCAGCAGCTTACAGCCCAGGGGCTTAGTGGAGCAGTACTTC.

The chain recombines TRBV7-8 with TRBJ2-7; D unclear. The CDR3 has 14 residues. Trimming took 5 bases from V and 3 from J, leaving 14 bases between them. Germline V gene data show CDR1 as SGHVS and CDR2 as FQNEAQ. CDR3 in amino acids: CASSPFEDVYEQYF. The CDR3 DNA is TGTGCCAGCAGCCCCTTCGAGGATGTCTACGAGCAGTACTTC. The variable domain in full, with the rest retrieved from reference TRBV7-8 and TRBJ2-7, is GAGVSQSPRYKVAKRGQDVALRCDPISGHVSLFWYQQALGQGPEFLTYFQNEAQLDKSGLPSDRFFAERPEGSVSTLKIQRTQQEDSAVYLCASSPFEDVYEQYFGPGTRLTVT.

The V gene is TRBV20-1, the J gene TRBJ2-5; D is undetermined. The germline V gene encodes CDR1 DFQATT and CDR2 SNEGSKA (reference sequence). This CDR3 comprises 14 residues. Written as DNA, the CDR3 is TGCAGCCCCCAGAATTCGGTGCATCAGGAGACCCAGTACTTC. Its translation is CSPQNSVHQETQYF.

A few counts support this clonotype. The chain has TRBV7-9 and TRBJ2-5, with D possibly being TRBD1 (6 bases). This CDR3 is built from 14 residues. Germline CDR1 SEHNR, CDR2 FQNEAQ (reference sequence). Trimming took off 4 bases at V and 2 bases at J, with 11 bases between the two ends. CDR3 sequence (DNA): TGTGCCAGCAGCTACAGGGTGCCTCAAGAGACCCAGTACTTC. Translating it yields CASSYRVPQETQYF.

This clonotype was observed at least ten times. The rearrangement joins TRBV20-1 to TRBJ2-7; TRBD2 matches at 10 bases. The J segment lost 1 base and the V segment lost 7 bases, leaving 7 bases of the junction unmatched. The germline V gene has CDR1 DFQATT and CDR2 SNEGSKA (reference sequence). The CDR3 runs 14 residues. The CDR3 loop reads CSGEETSGSYEQYF. The CDR3 coding sequence is TGCAGTGGGGAGGAGACTAGCGGGTCCTACGAGCAGTACTTC.

This clonotype appeared a few times. The rearrangement joins TRBV7-2 to TRBJ2-7; the D is unclear. Germline assignment: CDR1 SGHTA and CDR2 FQGNSA. The CDR3 loop spans 15 amino acids. The ends were cut back, 4 bases at V and 3 bases at J, with 16 bases in the middle. CDR3: CASSSGPSRFYEQYF. Written as DNA, the CDR3 is TGTGCCAGCAGCTCTGGGCCCTCACGATTCTACGAGCAGTACTTC.

This chain uses TRBV20-1 with TRBJ1-2; D gene uncertain. Germline assignment: CDR1 DFQATT and CDR2 SNEGSKA (reference sequence). Trimming took off 6 bases at V and 3 bases at J, with 11 bases between the two ends. The CDR3 covers 12 residues. CDR3 sequence reads: CSARERDYGYTF. In DNA form, the CDR3 reads TGCAGTGCGCGGGAACGGGACTATGGCTACACCTTC.

This clonotype was found a few times. The rearrangement uses TRBV7-9 and TRBJ2-5, with D tentatively TRBD1 (5 bases). The V end was cut by 4 bases, the J end by 5 bases, with 17 bases between. Germline-derived CDR1 and CDR2 are SEHNR and FQNEAQ (reference sequence). The CDR3 loop spans 15 amino acids. The CDR3 spells CASSSTMGPGETQYF. DNA for the CDR3: TGTGCCAGCAGCTCAACTATGGGGCCCGGGGAGACCCAGTACTTC.

This clonotype was seen just once. The junction shows a germline mismatch at one end, possibly a read error. The rearrangement joins TRBV4-1 to TRBJ1-1; D gene unclear. Germline CDR1 is MGHRA and CDR2 is YSYEKL. The CDR3 covers 15 residues. The CDR3 is CASSHCLVENTDAFF. In DNA form, the CDR3 reads TGCGCCAGCAGCCATTGCCTCGTCGAGAACACTGACGCTTTCTTT.

This clonotype showed up many times. An end of the junction does not agree with germline; a read error may underlie this. The chain couples TRBV28 to TRBJ2-7, with TRBD2 as a possible D gene (6 bases). The CDR3 contains 15 residues. Germline CDR1 and CDR2: MDHEN and SYDVKM. This CDR3 is CASSLSTAGIYEQYF. The CDR3 region has the DNA TGTGCCAGCAGCTTATCGACCGCGGGGATCTACGAGCAGTACTTC.

The rearrangement joins TRBV28 to TRBJ2-7; a weak D match, TRBD2 (5 bases). Germline-derived CDR1 and CDR2 are MDHEN and SYDVKM. The CDR3 sequence is 15 residues long. V was pared by 7 bases and J by 0 bases, with 16 bases between. For the CDR3, the DNA is TGTGCCAGCACCTACTCGACTCGGGGCTCCTACGAGCAGTACTTC. This sequence encodes CASTYSTRGSYEQYF.

The rearrangement uses TRBV20-1 and TRBJ1-5; D gene unclear. The V gene lost 4 bases and the J gene lost 11 bases, with 9 bases spanning the gap. Per the germline V gene, CDR1 is DFQATT and CDR2 is SNEGSKA (reference sequence). This CDR3 has 10 residues. This CDR3 reads CSAIDVAQHF. CDR3 in DNA: TGCAGTGCTATTGATGTAGCCCAGCATTTT.

This clonotype was recorded many times. The J gene is TRBJ2-5, the V gene TRBV20-1; 9 positions match TRBD1. CDR1 is DFQATT, CDR2 SNEGSKA, per germline (reference sequence). The junction had 13 bases not matched to a gene; V was cut back by 2 bases and J by 12 bases. This CDR3 has 14 residues. In DNA form, the CDR3 reads TGCAGTGCTAGATCTCCGGGACAGGGAAGAGGAGAGTACTTC. Its translation is CSARSPGQGRGEYF.

Concerning this clonotype: This sequence may be a read error, since a much larger clone differs from it by one base. The gene calls are TRBV24-1 and TRBJ1-5; D remains ambiguous. CDR1 and CDR2 from the germline V gene are KGHDR and SFDVKD. The CDR3 loop spans 12 amino acids. CDR3 in DNA: TGTGCCGCCAGTGATTTGCGCCAGCCCCAGCATTTT. Translating it yields CAASDLRQPQHF.

A note on this clonotype: At one end, the junction sequence differs from germline, possibly due to a read error. The CDR3 DNA is TGTGCCAGCAGCTTAAGCCAGACTGGAAGCACCATATATTTT. Translated: CASSLSQTGSTIYF. V gene TRBV7-2 combines with J gene TRBJ1-3; D unresolved. CDR3 size: 14 residues. Germline lookup yields CDR1 SGHTA and CDR2 FQGNSA. The full variable domain, rest sourced from reference TRBV7-2 and TRBJ1-3, is GAGVSQSPSNKVTEKGKDVELRCDPISGHTALYWYRQSLGQGLEFLIYFQGNSAPDKSGLPSDRFSAERTGGSVSTLTIQRTQQEDSAVYLCASSLSQTGSTIYFGEGSWLTVV.

This clonotype was seen a few times. The rearrangement links TRBV28 to TRBJ2-7, with a weak D call TRBD1 (6 bases). The CDR3 runs to 14 residues. CDR1 and CDR2 (germline): MDHEN, SYDVKM. V was trimmed by 7 bases and J by 0 bases, leaving 13 bases between them. This chain's CDR3 is CASIPQGPSYEQYF. CDR3 sequence (DNA): TGTGCCAGCATCCCCCAGGGGCCCTCCTACGAGCAGTACTTC.

In this sample, this clonotype turned up a few times. A read error is possible here, since a much larger clone lies one base away. This chain links TRBV28 with TRBJ2-5; D ambiguous. Germline loops: CDR1 MDHEN, CDR2 SYDVKM. This CDR3 comprises 12 residues. The CDR3 sequence is CAGSLRSGTQYF. CDR3 nucleotides: TGTGCCGGCAGCCTTAGGTCGGGGACCCAGTACTTC.

In its sample, this clonotype was seen many times. The chain combines TRBV29-1 with TRBJ2-7, with 12 nucleotides matching TRBD2. Trimming at V came to 1 base and at J to 4 bases, leaving 8 bases not matched to a gene. This CDR3 is 16 amino acids long. Germline V CDR1 and CDR2: SQVTM, ANQGSEA. As DNA, the CDR3 is TGCAGCGTTGAAGGGGAACTAGCGGGAGGTTCATACGAGCAGTACTTC. Translation: CSVEGELAGGSYEQYF.

There are many counts of this clonotype. The CDR3 spells CSARDSRGSYGQPQHF. The CDR3 DNA reads TGCAGTGCTAGAGATTCTCGGGGGTCGTATGGTCAGCCCCAGCATTTT. The chain joins TRBV20-1 to TRBJ1-5; a possible D gene is TRBD1 (5 bases). The length of the CDR3 is 16 residues. Between the trimmed V and J ends, which lost 0 bases and 6 bases, there was a span of 18 bases. The germline CDR1 and CDR2 sequences are DFQATT and SNEGSKA (reference sequence).

This clonotype was counted many times. The J gene is TRBJ2-5, the V gene TRBV12-3 or TRBV12-4; D unresolved. This CDR3 contains 11 residues. Between the trimmed V and J ends, which lost 3 bases and 4 bases, there was a span of 3 bases. CDR3 sequence: CASSFLETQYF. CDR3 nucleotide sequence: TGTGCCAGCAGTTTTTTAGAGACCCAGTACTTC.

This clonotype was seen only a few times. V gene TRBV19 combines with J gene TRBJ2-7; possibly TRBD1 or TRBD2 for D (5 bases each). This CDR3 has 11 residues. Per the germline V gene, CDR1 is LNHDA and CDR2 is SQIVND (reference sequence). CDR3 in amino acids: CASDGDPQSKV. For the CDR3, the DNA is TGTGCCAGCGACGGGGACCCCCAGAGTAAAGTC.